This T cell receptor beta chain was sequenced in a study of blood T cells in healthy people across ages. PCR was performed a second time for about 6 to 11 cycles using a sample-barcoded 5' primer and a J-beta primer mix. TCRdb reprocessed the 5' RACE reads with MiXCR, giving one entry per CDR3 protein. The repertoire holds about 690,000 distinct CDR3 sequences, 35% to 50% seen once, with approximately 31% in the top ten. This clonotype was seen more than once but under ten times. This CDR3 is 16 amino acids long. Trimming removed 0 bases from V and 1 base from J; junction bases left unmatched: 4. CDR1 is DFQATT, CDR2 SNEGSKA, per germline (reference sequence).

The V call is TRBV20-1, the J call TRBJ2-7; 12 bases fit TRBD2. Sequencing was carried out using blood. The TCR sequence derives from an older man in good health. CDR3 DNA: TGCAGTGCTAGAGAGGCCCTAGCGGGGGGGTCCTACGAGCAGTACTTC. Encoded protein: CSAREALAGGSYEQYF.